These T cell receptor beta chains were read from a single sample in a study of blood T cells in healthy people across ages. TCRdb reanalysed the 5' RACE reads using MiXCR and keeps one entry per CDR3 protein. The repertoire consists of roughly 800,000 distinct CDR3 sequences, with about 62% occurring once and the leading ten covering approximately 23%. Material: blood. These TCRs come from a man aged 30 to 39 in good health. CDR3s include the opening cysteine and the closing phenylalanine or tryptophan. The D gene is left open where the match is weak. The listing skips clone size in some rows; elsewhere it reads once, few, many or a size class.

abundance	v_gene	j_gene	d_gene	CDR3nt	CDR3aa
.	TRBV9	TRBJ1-2	.	TGTGCCAGCAGCGTAGCTCCATCACAGGGAACCGGTGTCTACACCTTC	CASSVAPSQGTGVYTF
.	TRBV18	TRBJ1-6	.	TGTGCCAGCTCGTACGACAGTGGCAATTCACCCCTCCACTTT	CASSYDSGNSPLHF
.	TRBV2	TRBJ2-4	.	TGTGCCAGCAGTGAGGAAAACATTCAGTACTTC	CASSEENIQYF
.	TRBV6-2/TRBV6-3	TRBJ1-2	.	TGTGCCAGCAGCCGGACAGATGATGGCTACACCTTC	CASSRTDDGYTF
.	TRBV28	TRBJ2-2	.	TGTGCCAGCGGCTCTTTGCACGTGTCCGACCCCGGGGAGCTGTTTTTT	CASGSLHVSDPGELFF
.	TRBV6-5	TRBJ2-7	TRBD1	TGTGCCAGCAGCTCCGGGACAGGGGTGGTCGAGCAGTACTTC	CASSSGTGVVEQYF
.	TRBV2	TRBJ2-1	.	TGTGCCAGCAGTGTAGAGGTCGGCAATGAGCAGTTCTTC	CASSVEVGNEQFF
few	TRBV6-5	TRBJ2-3	.	TGTGCCAGCAAACCCGAGGGGAGTCTTTGGACAGATACGCAGTATTTT	CASKPEGSLWTDTQYF
.	TRBV15	TRBJ1-2	TRBD1	TGTGCCACCAGTAGGGGACAGGGTTATGGCTACACCTTC	CATSRGQGYGYTF
.	TRBV5-6	TRBJ1-1	.	TGTGCCAGCACCGTGACAGGTATGGGGACTGAAGCTTTCTTT	CASTVTGMGTEAFF